This T cell receptor (beta chain) comes out of a study of blood T cells in healthy people across ages. Notes on the study in general: Per million T cells, the diversity of TCR beta decreased roughly linearly as age advanced. The long-lived group displayed more naive CD4+ cells, plus higher diversity, than the aged donors did.

With regard to this clonotype: The target antigen is unknown.

The CDR3 extends over 16 amino acids. V was clipped by 4 bases and J by 0 bases, with 14 bases between them. Germline V gene lookup returns CDR1 SGHRS and CDR2 YFSETQ. A J-beta primer mix and a sample-barcoded 5' primer were used in a second PCR of roughly 6 to 11 cycles. Each sample provided no less than 2.5 million CDR3-containing paired-end reads. TCRdb reanalysed the 5' RACE reads using MiXCR and keeps one entry per CDR3 protein. This sample has hundreds of thousands of distinct CDR3 sequences, with approximately 30% found just once. The receptor's source is an elderly woman in good health. Material: blood. This rearrangement joins TRBV5-1 to TRBJ1-5, with no clear D. CDR3 sequence reads: CASSPVEKYSNQPQHF. CDR3 coding DNA: TGCGCCAGCAGCCCCGTAGAGAAATATAGCAATCAGCCCCAGCATTTT.